This TCR beta chain appears in the sequencing data of a study of regulatory T cells in long-lasting Graves disease. A few counts support this clonotype. Its target is unknown. Time point noted: persistent/refractory GD, antithyroid drugs over 5 years with positive TRAb. The TCR library was made from RNA that had been extracted from PBMCs in TRIzol. An endocrinology department in Xi'an, China, recruited the patients. According to the study, TCR beta libraries were built with iRepertoire HTBI primers and CDR3-region Arm-PCR. MiXCR was run by TCRdb on the multiplex PCR reads, yielding one entry per CDR3 protein. The sample holds 700,000 or so distinct CDR3 sequences; 25% to 30% are singletons and the top ten take roughly 40%. Study-wide results and caveats: Persistent disease preferred TRBV28, TRBJ1-2 and TRBJ2-5; new disease, TRBV20-1 and TRBJ2-1.

Looked up from germline, CDR1 is DFQATT and CDR2 is SNEGSKA (reference sequence). The length of the CDR3 is 12 residues. Trimming took off 1 base at V and 4 bases at J, with 5 bases between the two ends. The chain has TRBV20-1 and TRBJ1-5; D is undetermined. Here the sequenced sample was peripheral blood mononuclear cells (PBMCs), taken when the disease was refractory, from a patient treated with antithyroid drugs. The source is a female donor with Graves disease. The CDR3 DNA sequence: TGCAGTGCTAGAGGGCAGAATCAGCCCCAGCATTTT. It is translated as CSARGQNQPQHF.